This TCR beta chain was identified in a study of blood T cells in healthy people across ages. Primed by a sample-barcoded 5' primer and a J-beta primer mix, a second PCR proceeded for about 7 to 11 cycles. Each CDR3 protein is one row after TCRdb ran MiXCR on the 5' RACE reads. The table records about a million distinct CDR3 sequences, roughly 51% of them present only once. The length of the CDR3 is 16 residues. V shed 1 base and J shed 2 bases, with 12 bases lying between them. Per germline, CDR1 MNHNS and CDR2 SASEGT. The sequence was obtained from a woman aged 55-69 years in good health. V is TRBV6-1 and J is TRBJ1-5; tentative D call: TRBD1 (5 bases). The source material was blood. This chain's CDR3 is CASSEVGGLGNQPQHF. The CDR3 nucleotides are TGTGCCAGCAGTGAAGTGGGGGGACTGGGCAATCAGCCCCAGCATTTT.